This T cell receptor (beta chain) was sequenced during a study of T cell repertoires in cytomegalovirus infection. Looking at the study overall: Public TCR beta signatures provided an indication of both CMV infection and a matching HLA type. Broader study findings: Based on cumulative public TCR beta family frequency, carriers of CMV plus the relevant HLA were identified.

Looked up from germline, CDR1 is SGHTA and CDR2 is FQGNSA. The CDR3 totals 13 residues. Trimming took 7 bases from V and 4 from J, leaving 14 bases between them. This clonotype has a handful of counts. Its antigen is as yet unknown. TCRdb re-called the reads with MiXCR, one entry per CDR3 protein. Found here are around 630,000 distinct CDR3 sequences, roughly 26% of them singletons; the top ten hold less than 9.5%. The sequenced sample consisted of CD8+ T cells from PBMCs. The source is a human donor in good health (CMV status not recorded). Some clones in this sample may be carry-over from other donors' samples. J is TRBJ2-7 and V is TRBV7-2; no reliable D call. The CDR3 spells CASTHTGSYEQYF. CDR3 coding DNA: TGTGCCAGCACCCACACGGGTTCGTACGAGCAGTACTTC.